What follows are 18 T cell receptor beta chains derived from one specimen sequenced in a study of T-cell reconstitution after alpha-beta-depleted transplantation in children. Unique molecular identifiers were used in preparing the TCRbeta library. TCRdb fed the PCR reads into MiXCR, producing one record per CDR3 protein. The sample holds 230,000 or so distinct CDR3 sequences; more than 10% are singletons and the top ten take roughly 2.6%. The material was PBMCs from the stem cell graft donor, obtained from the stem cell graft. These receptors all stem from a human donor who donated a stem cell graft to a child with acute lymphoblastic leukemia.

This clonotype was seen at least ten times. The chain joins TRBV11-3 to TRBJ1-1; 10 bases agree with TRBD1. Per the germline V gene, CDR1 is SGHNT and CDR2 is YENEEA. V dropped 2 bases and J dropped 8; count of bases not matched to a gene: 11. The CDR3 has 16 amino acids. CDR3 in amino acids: CASSLMGQGPSKEAFF. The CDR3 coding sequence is TGTGCCAGCAGCTTAATGGGACAGGGGCCGTCGAAAGAAGCTTTCTTT.

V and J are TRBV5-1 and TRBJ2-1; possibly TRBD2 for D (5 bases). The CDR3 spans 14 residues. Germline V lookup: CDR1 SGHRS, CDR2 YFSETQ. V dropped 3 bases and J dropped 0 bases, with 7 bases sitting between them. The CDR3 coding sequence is TGCGCCAGCAGCTCCAGCGGCTCCTACAATGAGCAGTTCTTC. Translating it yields CASSSSGSYNEQFF.

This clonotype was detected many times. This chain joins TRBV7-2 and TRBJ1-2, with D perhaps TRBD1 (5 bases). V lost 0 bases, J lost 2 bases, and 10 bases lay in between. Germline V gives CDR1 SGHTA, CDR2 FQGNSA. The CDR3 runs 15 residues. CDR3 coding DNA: TGTGCCAGCAGCTTAGCGCTCGCAGGGAACTATGGCTACACCTTC. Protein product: CASSLALAGNYGYTF.

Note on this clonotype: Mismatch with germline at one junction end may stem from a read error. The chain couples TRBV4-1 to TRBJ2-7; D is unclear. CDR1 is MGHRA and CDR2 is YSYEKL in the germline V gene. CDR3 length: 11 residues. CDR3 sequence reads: CASSQDTLLFF. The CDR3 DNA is TGCGCCAGCAGCCAAGATACGCTCTTATTTTTC.

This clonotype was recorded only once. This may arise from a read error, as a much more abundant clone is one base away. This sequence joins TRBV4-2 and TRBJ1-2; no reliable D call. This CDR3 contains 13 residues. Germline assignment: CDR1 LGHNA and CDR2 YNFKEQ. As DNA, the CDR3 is TGTGCCACCAGCCCTGGGTCCTCCCTCGGCTACACCTTC. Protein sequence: CATSPGSSLGYTF.

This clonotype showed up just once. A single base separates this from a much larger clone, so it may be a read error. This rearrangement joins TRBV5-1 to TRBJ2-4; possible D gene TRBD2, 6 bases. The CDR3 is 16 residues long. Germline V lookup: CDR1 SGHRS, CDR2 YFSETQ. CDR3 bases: TGCGCCAGCAGCTTGGGGAGGGCCGGGGCCAACAACATTCAGTACTTC. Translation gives CASSLGRAGANNIQYF.

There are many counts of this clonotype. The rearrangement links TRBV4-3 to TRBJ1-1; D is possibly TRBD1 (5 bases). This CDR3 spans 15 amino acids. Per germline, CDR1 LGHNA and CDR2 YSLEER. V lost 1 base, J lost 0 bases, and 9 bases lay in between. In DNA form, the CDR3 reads TGCGCCAGCAGCCAAGTCGGGGGATTGAACACTGAAGCTTTCTTT. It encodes CASSQVGGLNTEAFF.

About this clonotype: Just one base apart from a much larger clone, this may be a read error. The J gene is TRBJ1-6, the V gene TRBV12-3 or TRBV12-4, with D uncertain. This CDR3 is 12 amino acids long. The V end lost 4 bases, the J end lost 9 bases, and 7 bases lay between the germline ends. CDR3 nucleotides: TGTGCCAGCAGTTCCCCGAGTTCACCCCTCCACTTT. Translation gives CASSSPSSPLHF.

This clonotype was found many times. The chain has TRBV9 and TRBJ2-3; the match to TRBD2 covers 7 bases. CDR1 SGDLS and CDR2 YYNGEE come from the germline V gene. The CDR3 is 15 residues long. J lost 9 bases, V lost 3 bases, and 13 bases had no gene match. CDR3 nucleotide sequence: TGTGCCAGCAGCGGTGGACTAGGGTTCATTGAGACGCAGTATTTT. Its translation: CASSGGLGFIETQYF.

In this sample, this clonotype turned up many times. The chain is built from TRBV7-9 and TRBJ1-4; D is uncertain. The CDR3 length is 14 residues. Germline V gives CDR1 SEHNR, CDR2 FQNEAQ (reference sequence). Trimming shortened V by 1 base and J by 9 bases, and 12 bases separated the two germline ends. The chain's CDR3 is CASSLVDGRKKLFF. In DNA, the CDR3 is TGTGCCAGCAGCTTAGTGGACGGCCGGAAAAAACTGTTTTTT.

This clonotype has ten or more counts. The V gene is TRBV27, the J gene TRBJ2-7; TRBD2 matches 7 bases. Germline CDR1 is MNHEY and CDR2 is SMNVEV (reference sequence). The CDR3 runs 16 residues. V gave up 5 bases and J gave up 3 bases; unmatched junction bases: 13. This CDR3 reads CASSPVIRDYHYEQYF. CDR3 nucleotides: TGTGCCAGCAGTCCCGTCATCCGGGACTACCACTACGAGCAGTACTTC.

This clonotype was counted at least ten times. In DNA form, the CDR3 reads TGTGCCAGCAGCCAAGGAGAAGCGGGGGGTAACAATGAGCAGTTCTTC. This gives the protein CASSQGEAGGNNEQFF. The V call is TRBV4-2, the J call TRBJ2-1; 9 bases match TRBD2. CDR3 size: 16 residues. V dropped 1 base and J dropped 5; count of bases not matched to a gene: 6. Germline loops: CDR1 LGHNA, CDR2 YNFKEQ.

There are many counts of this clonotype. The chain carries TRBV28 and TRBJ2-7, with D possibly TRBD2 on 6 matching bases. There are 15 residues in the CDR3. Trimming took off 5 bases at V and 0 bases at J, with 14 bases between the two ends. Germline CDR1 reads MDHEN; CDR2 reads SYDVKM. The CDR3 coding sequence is TGTGCCAGCAGTACAACCGGGACTGCCTCCTACGAGCAGTACTTC. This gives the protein CASSTTGTASYEQYF.

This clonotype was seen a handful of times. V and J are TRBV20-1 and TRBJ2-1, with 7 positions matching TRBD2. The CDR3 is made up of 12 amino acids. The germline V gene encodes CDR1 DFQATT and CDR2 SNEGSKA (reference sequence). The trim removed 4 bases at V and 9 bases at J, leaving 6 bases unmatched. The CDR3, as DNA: TGCAGTGCTACACGTTCTAGCGGTGAGCAGTTCTTC. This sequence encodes CSATRSSGEQFF.

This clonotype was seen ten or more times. The CDR3 DNA reads TGTGCCATCAGTGAGTCATCTAAGGGGGGCCCTAACACCGGGGAGCTGTTTTTT. Translating it yields CAISESSKGGPNTGELFF. The chain links TRBV10-3 to TRBJ2-2; D is possibly TRBD1 or TRBD2 (6 bases each). V lost 0 bases and J 2 bases, leaving 16 bases between the germline ends. This CDR3 has 18 residues. CDR1 ENHRY and CDR2 SYGVKD come from the germline V gene.

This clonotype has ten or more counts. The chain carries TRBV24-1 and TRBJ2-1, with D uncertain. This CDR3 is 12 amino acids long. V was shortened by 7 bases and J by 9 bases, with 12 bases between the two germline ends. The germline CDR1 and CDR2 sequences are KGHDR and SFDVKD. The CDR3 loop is CATSLLEREQFF. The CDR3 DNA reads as TGTGCCACCAGCCTGCTTGAACGTGAGCAGTTCTTC.

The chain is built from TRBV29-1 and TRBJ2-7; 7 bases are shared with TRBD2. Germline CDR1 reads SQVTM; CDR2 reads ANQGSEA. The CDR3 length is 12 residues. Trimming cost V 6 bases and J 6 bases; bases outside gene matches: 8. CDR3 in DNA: TGCAGCGTCGCTCCGGGGGGAAGCGAGCAGTACTTC. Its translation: CSVAPGGSEQYF.

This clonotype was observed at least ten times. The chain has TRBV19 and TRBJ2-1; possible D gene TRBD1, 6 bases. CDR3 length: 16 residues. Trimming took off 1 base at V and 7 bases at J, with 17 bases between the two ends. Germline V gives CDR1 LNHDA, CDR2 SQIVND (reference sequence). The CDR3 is CASSIGGRGARNEQFF. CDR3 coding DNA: TGTGCCAGTAGTATAGGGGGCAGGGGAGCGAGGAATGAGCAGTTCTTC.